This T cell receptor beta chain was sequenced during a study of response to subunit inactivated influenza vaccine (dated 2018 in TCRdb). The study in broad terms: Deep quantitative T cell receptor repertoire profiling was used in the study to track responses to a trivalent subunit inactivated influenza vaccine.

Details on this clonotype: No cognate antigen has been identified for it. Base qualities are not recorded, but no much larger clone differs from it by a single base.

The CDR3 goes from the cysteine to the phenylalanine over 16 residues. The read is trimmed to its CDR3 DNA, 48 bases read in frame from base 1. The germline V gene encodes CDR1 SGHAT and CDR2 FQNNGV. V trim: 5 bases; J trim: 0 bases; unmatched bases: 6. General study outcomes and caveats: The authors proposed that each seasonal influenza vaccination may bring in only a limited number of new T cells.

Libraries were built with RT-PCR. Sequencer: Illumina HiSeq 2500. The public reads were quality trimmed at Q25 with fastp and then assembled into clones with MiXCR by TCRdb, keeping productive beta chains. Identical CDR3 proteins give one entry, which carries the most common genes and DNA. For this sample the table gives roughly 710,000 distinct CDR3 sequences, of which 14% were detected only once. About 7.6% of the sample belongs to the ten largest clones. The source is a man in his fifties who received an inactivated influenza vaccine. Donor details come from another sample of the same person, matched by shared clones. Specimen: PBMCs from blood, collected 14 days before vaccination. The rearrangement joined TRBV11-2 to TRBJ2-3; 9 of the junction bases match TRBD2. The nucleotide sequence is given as TGTGCCAGCAGCCAGTACCTAGCGGGGAGCACAGATACGCAGTATTTT. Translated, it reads CASSQYLAGSTDTQYF. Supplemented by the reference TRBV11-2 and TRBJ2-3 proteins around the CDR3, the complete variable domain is EAGVAQSPRYKIIEKRQSVAFWCNPISGHATLYWYQQILGQGPKLLIQFQNNGVVDDSQLPKDRFSAERLKGVDSTLKIQPAKLEDSAVYLCASSQYLAGSTDTQYFGPGTRLTVL.